This record concerns one TCR beta chain sequence. Its antigen is unidentified. These data originate in a study of lymphopenia after photon versus proton radiotherapy. Whole-study findings and limits: Oligoclonal CD8+ Temra expansion after nadir drove photon patients' diversity drop.

Here immunoSEQ multiplex PCR was the method, and the copy in TCRdb shows in-frame clones only, minus some. There are some 25,000 clones in the sample; 65% to 85% occur only once, and around 20% lies in the top ten. The CDR3 extends over 18 amino acids. Looked up from germline, CDR1 is SGDLS and CDR2 is YYNGEE. Trimming removed 0 bases from V and 0 bases from J, with 18 bases in between. This TCR was sampled from a woman aged 70 to 79 with pancreatic cancer. V is TRBV9 and J is TRBJ1-1; weak D call: TRBD1 (5 bases). Sequenced here: peripheral blood, sampled from a patient treated with proton-based radiotherapy. The CDR3 DNA reads as TGTGCCAGCAGCGTAGGATTTGAGGGGTCCCTCATGAACACTGAAGCTTTCTTT. This encodes CASSVGFEGSLMNTEAFF.